The rows below give T cell receptor beta chains drawn from one sample of a study of neurological immune-mediated disorders. TCRdb called the 5' RACE reads again in MiXCR, with one record for every CDR3 protein. This table holds about 44,000 distinct CDR3 sequences, around a fifth found once. Sample: PBMCs. These receptors all come from a man in his 60s with HTLV-1-associated myelopathy (HAM/TSP). Both conserved end residues are part of each CDR3. D genes are given only for firm matches. Clone sizes are given selectively: once, few, many, or a class where the clone is expanded.

V	J	D	size	DNA	CDR3
TRBV7-9	TRBJ2-3	-	many	TGTGCCAGCAGCTTCATCACAGATACGCAGTATTTT	CASSFITDTQYF
TRBV20-1	TRBJ2-1	TRBD2	many	TGCAGTGCTAGAGGCTACGGGACTAGCGGGAGAAATGAGCAGTTCTTC	CSARGYGTSGRNEQFF
TRBV5-1	TRBJ2-5	-	many	TGCGCCAGCAGCTTGGCCTCCAGCAGCCAAGAGACCCAGTACTTC	CASSLASSSQETQYF
TRBV29-1	TRBJ1-2	TRBD1	-	TGCAGCGTTCGGGACAGGGGGATTTATGGCTACACCTTC	CSVRDRGIYGYTF
TRBV10-3	TRBJ2-3	TRBD2	medium-sized	TGTGCCATCAGTGATCTAGCGGGAGCAGATACGCAGTATTTT	CAISDLAGADTQYF
TRBV20-1	TRBJ2-7	-	many	TGCAGTGCCCCACAGGGTTACGAGCAGTACTTC	CSAPQGYEQYF
TRBV29-1	TRBJ2-7	-	-	TGCAGCGCCGCTACAGGTTCCACCTACGAGCAGTACTTC	CSAATGSTYEQYF
TRBV12-3/TRBV12-4	TRBJ2-3	-	many	TGTGCCAGCAGTTTTGGAAGCACAGATACGCAGTATTTT	CASSFGSTDTQYF
TRBV3-1	TRBJ2-7	-	many	TGTGCCAGCAGCCTAGGCACTCCCTACGAGCAGTACTTC	CASSLGTPYEQYF
TRBV5-5	TRBJ1-5	-	many	TGTGCCAGCAGCTGGGACGGATCCAATCAGCCCCAGCATTTT	CASSWDGSNQPQHF
TRBV9	TRBJ2-3	-	-	TGTGCCAGCAGCGGGCCCTATGGTGGCACAGATACGCAGTATTTT	CASSGPYGGTDTQYF
TRBV7-8	TRBJ2-7	TRBD1	many	TGTGCCAGCAGCCCCAGACAGGGGGCGCTATCCTACGAGCAGTACTTC	CASSPRQGALSYEQYF
TRBV20-1	TRBJ1-1	-	many	TGCAGTGCGCGACAGGAAGACATGAACACTGAAGCTTTCTTT	CSARQEDMNTEAFF
TRBV20-1	TRBJ2-6	-	many	TGCAGTGCTAGATTGCGGGCGGGGAGACTCTCTGGGGCCAACGTCCTGACTTTC	CSARLRAGRLSGANVLTF
TRBV5-6	TRBJ2-3	-	many	TGTGCCAGCAGCTTGTCCACAGATACGCAGTATTTT	CASSLSTDTQYF
TRBV25-1	TRBJ1-2	TRBD1	many	TGTGCCAGCAGTGTGAGGGACAGGGGCCATGACGGCTACACCTTC	CASSVRDRGHDGYTF
TRBV3-1	TRBJ2-4	TRBD2	-	TGTGCCAGCAGCCAAGCTGGACTAGCGGACATTCAGTACTTC	CASSQAGLADIQYF
TRBV2	TRBJ2-5	TRBD2	many	TGTGCCAGCGGGAGGACTAGCGGGAGACAAATAGAGACCCAGTACTTC	CASGRTSGRQIETQYF
TRBV5-1	TRBJ2-3	-	many	TGCGCCAGCAGCCTGAGCGCTCTAGCAAGGGGTTACACAGATACGCAGTATTTT	CASSLSALARGYTDTQYF
TRBV2	TRBJ1-2	-	many	TGTGCCAGCAGTGTAACAGTTCCCAACTATGGCTACACCTTC	CASSVTVPNYGYTF
TRBV7-2	TRBJ2-1	-	many	TGTGCCAGCAGCTTATATGGGACGGGAGCCAGCTCCTACAATGAGCAGTTCTTC	CASSLYGTGASSYNEQFF
TRBV6-2/TRBV6-3	TRBJ2-1	TRBD2	many	TGTGCCAGCAGTTACTCGAGACTAGCGGGAGTGTCCTACAATGAGCAGTTCTTC	CASSYSRLAGVSYNEQFF
TRBV7-9	TRBJ1-1	-	-	TGTGCCAGCAGCTTTACGGGTCCCACTGAAGCTTTCTTT	CASSFTGPTEAFF
TRBV20-1	TRBJ2-7	-	many	TGCAGTGCTAGGACAGGGGAGGGGCAGTACTTC	CSARTGEGQYF
TRBV5-1	TRBJ2-2	-	many	TGCGCCAGCACTAGCGTTCTGGACACCGGGGAGCTGTTTTTT	CASTSVLDTGELFF
TRBV12-3/TRBV12-4	TRBJ1-2	-	many	TGTGCCAGCAGTTTAACAGTTAACTATGCCTACACCTTC	CASSLTVNYAYTF
TRBV14	TRBJ2-1	TRBD2	many	TGTGCCAGCAGCCCCGGACTAGCGGGAGGCACTCTATATGAGCAGTTCTTC	CASSPGLAGGTLYEQFF
TRBV3-1	TRBJ1-4	-	many	TGTGCCAGCAGCCCTGCCACAGAAAAACTGTTTTTT	CASSPATEKLFF
TRBV5-1	TRBJ2-3	-	-	TGCGCCAGCAGCTTACGTGGGACTCATATTCTCAGCACAGATACGCAGTATTTT	CASSLRGTHILSTDTQYF
TRBV7-2	TRBJ2-2	-	-	TGTGCCAGCAGCGAGCATAACAGGGCGATGGGCGGGGAGCTGTTTTTT	CASSEHNRAMGGELFF
TRBV20-1	TRBJ2-3	-	many	TGCAGTGCTAGAGACCCCAAGGTCGATTACCCCACAGATACGCAGTATTTT	CSARDPKVDYPTDTQYF
TRBV19	TRBJ2-1	-	many	TGTGCCAGTAGTCCCGGCGGTGTGGATGAGCAGTTCTTC	CASSPGGVDEQFF
TRBV6-5	TRBJ2-1	TRBD1	many	TGTGCCAGCAGTTTGGGGACAGGGGTAATCAATGAGCAGTTCTTC	CASSLGTGVINEQFF
TRBV12-3/TRBV12-4	TRBJ2-7	-	many	TGTGCCAGCAGTTTAGCGGTAGACGAGCAGTACTTC	CASSLAVDEQYF
TRBV12-3/TRBV12-4	TRBJ2-2	-	-	TGTGCCAGCAGGCTGAACCTTAGGATGTCCGGGGAGCTGTTTTTT	CASRLNLRMSGELFF
TRBV29-1	TRBJ2-7	-	many	TGCAGCGTTCTCCGGGACGGAGGTCCCTACGAGCAGTACTTC	CSVLRDGGPYEQYF